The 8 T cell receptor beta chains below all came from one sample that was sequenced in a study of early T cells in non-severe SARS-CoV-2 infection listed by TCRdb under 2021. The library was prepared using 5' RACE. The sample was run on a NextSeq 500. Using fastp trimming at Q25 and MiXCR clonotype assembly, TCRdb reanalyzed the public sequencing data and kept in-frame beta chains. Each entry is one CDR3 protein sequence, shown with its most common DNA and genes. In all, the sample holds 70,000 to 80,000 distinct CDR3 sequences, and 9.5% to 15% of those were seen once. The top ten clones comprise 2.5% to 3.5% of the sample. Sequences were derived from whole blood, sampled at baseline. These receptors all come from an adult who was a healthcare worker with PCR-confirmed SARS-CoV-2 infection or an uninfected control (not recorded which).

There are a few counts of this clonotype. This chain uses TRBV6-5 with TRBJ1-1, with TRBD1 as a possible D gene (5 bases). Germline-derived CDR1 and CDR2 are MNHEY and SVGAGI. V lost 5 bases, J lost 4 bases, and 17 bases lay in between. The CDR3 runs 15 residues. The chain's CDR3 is CASSPPGVFGTEAFF. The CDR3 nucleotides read TGTGCCAGCAGTCCCCCGGGGGTTTTCGGCACTGAAGCTTTCTTT.

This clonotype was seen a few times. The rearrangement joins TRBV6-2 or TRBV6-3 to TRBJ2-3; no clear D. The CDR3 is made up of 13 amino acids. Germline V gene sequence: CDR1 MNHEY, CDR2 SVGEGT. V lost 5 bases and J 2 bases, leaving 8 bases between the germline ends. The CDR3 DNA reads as TGTGCCAGCAGTACACCATCCACAGATACGCAGTATTTT. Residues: CASSTPSTDTQYF.

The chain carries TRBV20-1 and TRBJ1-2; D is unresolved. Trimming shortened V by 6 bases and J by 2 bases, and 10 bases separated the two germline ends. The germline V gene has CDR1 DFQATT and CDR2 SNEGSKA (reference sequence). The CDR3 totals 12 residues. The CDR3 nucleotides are TGCAGTGCAATAGCCGTCAACTATGGCTACACCTTC. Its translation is CSAIAVNYGYTF.

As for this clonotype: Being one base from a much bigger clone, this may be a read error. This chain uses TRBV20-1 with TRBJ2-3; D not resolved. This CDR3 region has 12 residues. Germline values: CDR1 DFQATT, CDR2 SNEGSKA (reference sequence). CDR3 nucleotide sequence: TGCAGTGCTAAATTGCGTCAAGATACGCAGAATTTT. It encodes CSAKLRQDTQNF.

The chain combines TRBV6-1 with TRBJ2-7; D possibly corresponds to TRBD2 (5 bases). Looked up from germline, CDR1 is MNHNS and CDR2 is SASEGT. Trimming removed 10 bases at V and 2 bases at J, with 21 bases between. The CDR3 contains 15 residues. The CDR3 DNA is TGTGCCACCTGGGGAGTGGAGGCCCCCCCCTACGAGCAGTACTTC. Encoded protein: CATWGVEAPPYEQYF.

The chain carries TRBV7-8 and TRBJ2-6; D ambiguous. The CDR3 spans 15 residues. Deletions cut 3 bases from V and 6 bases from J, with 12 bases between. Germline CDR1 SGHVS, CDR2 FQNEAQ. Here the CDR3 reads CASSFVGFSANVLTF. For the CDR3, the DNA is TGTGCCAGCAGCTTCGTGGGTTTCTCGGCCAACGTCCTGACTTTC.

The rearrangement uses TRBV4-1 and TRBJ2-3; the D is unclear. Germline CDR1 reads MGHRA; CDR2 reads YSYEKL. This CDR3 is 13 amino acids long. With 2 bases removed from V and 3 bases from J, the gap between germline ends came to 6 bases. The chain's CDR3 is CASSQKRTDTQYF. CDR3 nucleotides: TGCGCCAGCAGCCAAAAGAGGACAGATACGCAGTATTTT.

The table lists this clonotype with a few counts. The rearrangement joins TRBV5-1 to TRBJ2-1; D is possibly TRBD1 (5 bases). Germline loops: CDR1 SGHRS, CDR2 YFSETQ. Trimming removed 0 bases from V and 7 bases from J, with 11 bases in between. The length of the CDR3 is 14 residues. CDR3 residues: CASSLGQPVNEQFF. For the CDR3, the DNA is TGCGCCAGCAGCTTGGGACAGCCCGTTAATGAGCAGTTCTTC.